These T cell receptor beta chains were read from a single sample in a study of blood T cell repertoires in COVID-19. Sequencing was performed with immunoSEQ multiplex PCR; in TCRdb, only in-frame clones are kept and a portion is missing. The table includes around 150,000 clones, more than 85% detected once. Source material: peripheral blood. These receptor sequences come from a man aged 18 to 29 with acute or convalescent COVID-19. The CDR3 runs from the conserved cysteine through the conserved F or W. A D gene is named only where the DNA matches it firmly. Clone size is given for some rows only: seen once, a few or many times, or a class if the clone is expanded.

d_gene,abundance,v_gene,j_gene,CDR3nt,CDR3aa
.,once,TRBV12-3/TRBV12-4,TRBJ1-5,TGTGCCAGCAAAGGGACTGGCAATCAGCCCCAGCATTTT,CASKGTGNQPQHF
.,once,TRBV11-2,TRBJ1-1,TGTGCCAGCAGCGCTCTGACAGGGAACACTGAAGCTTTCTTT,CASSALTGNTEAFF
.,.,TRBV20-1,TRBJ2-1,TGCAGTGCAGCACTACGGAATGAGCAGTTCTTC,CSAALRNEQFF
TRBD1,.,TRBV3-1/TRBV3-2,TRBJ1-6,TGTGCCAGCAGGTTGGGACAGCAGAATAATTCACCCCTCCACTTT,CASRLGQQNNSPLHF
.,.,TRBV15,TRBJ2-2,TGTGCCACCAGCCAGGGCACGAACACCGGGGAGCTGTTTTTT,CATSQGTNTGELFF
TRBD2,.,TRBV6-7,TRBJ2-3,TGTGCCAGCAGTTACCAATTAGCGGGGGGGAGATTTAGCACAGATACGCAGTATTTT,CASSYQLAGGRFSTDTQYF
.,.,TRBV25-1,TRBJ1-1,TGTGCCAGCGCCCCCGGGGGCACTGAAGCTTTCTTT,CASAPGGTEAFF
TRBD1,.,TRBV7-6,TRBJ1-1,TGTGCCAGCACCCGGGGGACAGGGGCGATGAACACTGAAGCTTTCTTT,CASTRGTGAMNTEAFF
.,.,TRBV14,TRBJ2-7,TGTGCCAGCAGTATAACAGGGAGGGTTTACGAGCAGTACTTC,CASSITGRVYEQYF
TRBD1,.,TRBV5-4,TRBJ2-2,TGTGCCAGCAGCTCCGGGACAGGGACCGGGGAGCTGTTTTTT,CASSSGTGTGELFF
TRBD2,.,TRBV7-3,TRBJ2-3,TGTGCCAGCAGTCTCCGGACTAGCGGGGCCACAGATACGCAGTATTTT,CASSLRTSGATDTQYF
.,few,TRBV7-9,TRBJ2-6,TGTGCCAGCAGCCTCCCGGGAGGGGGCTTCAGCTCTGGGGCCAACGTCCTGACTTTC,CASSLPGGGFSSGANVLTF
.,.,TRBV11-2,TRBJ1-1,TGTGCCAGCAGCCTATTGGGGCCGCGGCTCATTGGCACTGAAGCTTTCTTT,CASSLLGPRLIGTEAFF
TRBD1,.,TRBV6-4,TRBJ1-2,TGTGCCAGCAGTGACTCCCCGACAGGGAAGGGCTACACCTTC,CASSDSPTGKGYTF
.,few,TRBV7-2,TRBJ1-6,TGTGCCAGCAGGTCGGGACACCTTGGAAATTCACCCCTCCACTTT,CASRSGHLGNSPLHF
TRBD2,.,TRBV27,TRBJ2-5,TGTGCCAGCAGTCCGGGACTAGCGGGGCCCCAGTACTTC,CASSPGLAGPQYF
.,.,TRBV7-9,TRBJ1-2,TGTGCCAGCAGCTTTCGGGGTTCGGATGGCTACACCTTC,CASSFRGSDGYTF
TRBD1,.,TRBV5-5,TRBJ1-6,TGTGCCAGCAGCCCGGACAGGGCGAGTGGGGTTTACTCACCCCTCCACTTT,CASSPDRASGVYSPLHF
TRBD1,.,TRBV7-9,TRBJ1-1,TGTGCCAGCAGCCCTATGACAGGGCCGAACACTGAAGCTTTCTTT,CASSPMTGPNTEAFF
.,.,TRBV7-9,TRBJ1-2,TGTGCCAGCAGCTTAAGAGGGAATGGCTACACCTTC,CASSLRGNGYTF
.,.,TRBV6-5,TRBJ1-1,TGTGCCAGCAGTTACCGGCACGGCCAGGTTGAAGCTTTCTTT,CASSYRHGQVEAFF
.,.,TRBV19,TRBJ1-2,TGTGCCAGCAAAGCCCTCACTCCCTCGAACTATGGCTACACCTTC,CASKALTPSNYGYTF
.,.,TRBV9,TRBJ1-4,TGTGCCAGCAGCGGTGGGCCGGGAAAGGAGGAAAAACTGTTTTTT,CASSGGPGKEEKLFF
TRBD1,.,TRBV6-6,TRBJ1-4,TGTGCCAGCAGGAAGACAGGGATCAATGAAAAACTGTTTTTT,CASRKTGINEKLFF
.,few,TRBV30,TRBJ1-5,TGTGCCTGGAGTGTTCTGGGGCTTGGGCAGCCCCAGCATTTT,CAWSVLGLGQPQHF
.,.,TRBV30,TRBJ2-2,TGTGCCTGGAAGGGACTTGATTCCTACACCGGGGAGCTGTTTTTT,CAWKGLDSYTGELFF
TRBD1,.,TRBV19,TRBJ1-2,TGTGCCAGTAGTCTCGGACAGGGGGATTTATATGGCTACACCTTC,CASSLGQGDLYGYTF
.,.,TRBV10-3,TRBJ1-1,TGTGCCATCAGTGGACAGCGGGCCCAGAACACTGAAGCTTTCTTT,CAISGQRAQNTEAFF
.,.,TRBV19,TRBJ1-1,TGTGCCAGTAGTTCTGCGGGCGGGGGTAACACTGAAGCTTTCTTT,CASSSAGGGNTEAFF
.,once,TRBV10-1,TRBJ2-7,TGCGCCAGCAGTGAGATCTCCGGCGGCTACGAGCAGTACTTC,CASSEISGGYEQYF
.,.,TRBV7-8,TRBJ1-5,TGTGCCAGCAGCCAACAGGGAAGCAATCAGCCCCAGCATTTT,CASSQQGSNQPQHF
TRBD1,.,TRBV15,TRBJ1-3,TGTGCCACCAGCCGACAGGGATCTGGAAACACCATATATTTT,CATSRQGSGNTIYF
TRBD2,.,TRBV11-2,TRBJ2-5,TGTGCCAGCAGGCAATCTAGCGGGGGAGGACAAGAGACCCAGTACTTC,CASRQSSGGGQETQYF
.,.,TRBV29-1,TRBJ1-5,TGCAGCGTTACCCTCGGGGTCGATCAGCCCCAGCATTTT,CSVTLGVDQPQHF
.,.,TRBV30,TRBJ1-2,TGTGCCTGGAGTGGGGGCGTGGGCTATGGCTACACCTTC,CAWSGGVGYGYTF
.,.,TRBV15,TRBJ2-2,TGTGCCACCTCGCAGACGAACACCGGGGAGCTGTTTTTT,CATSQTNTGELFF
.,once,TRBV28,TRBJ1-6,TGTGCCAGCAGTTTATTTGGAGGGTCACCCCTCCACTTT,CASSLFGGSPLHF
TRBD1,.,TRBV5-1,TRBJ2-5,TGCGCCAGCAGCATCGGGACAGGGCAAGAGACCCAGTACTTC,CASSIGTGQETQYF
.,.,TRBV25-1,TRBJ2-2,TGTGCCAGCCAGGGGAACACCGGGGAGCTGTTTTTT,CASQGNTGELFF
.,.,TRBV9,TRBJ1-1,TGTGCCAGCAGCGTAGGGGGCCGGGACACTGAAGCTTTCTTT,CASSVGGRDTEAFF
TRBD2,.,TRBV2,TRBJ2-3,TGTGCCAGTAGACTACAGGCGGGGGGGCGCACAGATACGCAGTATTTT,CASRLQAGGRTDTQYF
TRBD2,.,TRBV6-5,TRBJ2-7,TGTGCCAGCGGAAGGACTAGCGGGACCGGGGAGCAGTACTTC,CASGRTSGTGEQYF
TRBD1,once,TRBV2,TRBJ1-2,TGTGCCAGCCGAGCCCGGGACAGTTTTTTTGGGAATGGCTACACCTTC,CASRARDSFFGNGYTF
.,once,TRBV11-2,TRBJ1-4,TGTGCCAGCAGCTTAGCCAGGGCAACTAATGAAAAACTGTTTTTT,CASSLARATNEKLFF
.,.,TRBV6-2/TRBV6-3,TRBJ1-1,TGTGCCAGCAGTTATGTACAGGACACTGAAGCTTTCTTT,CASSYVQDTEAFF
.,.,TRBV5-4,TRBJ2-7,TGTGCCAGCAGTCCCGGGCCGAGACAGGGACTTTACGAGCAGTACTTC,CASSPGPRQGLYEQYF
TRBD1,.,TRBV5-1,TRBJ1-2,TGCGCCAGCAGCTTGGCTGCAGGGGGCAATCGAAACTATGGCTACACCTTC,CASSLAAGGNRNYGYTF
TRBD1,few,TRBV5-6,TRBJ1-1,TGTGCCAGCAGGCGACAGGGGAGGGGCACTGAAGCTTTCTTT,CASRRQGRGTEAFF
.,.,TRBV6-1,TRBJ1-3,TGTGCCAGCAGTGAAGCGCGGCGTCGCTCTGGAAACACCATATATTTT,CASSEARRRSGNTIYF
TRBD2,.,TRBV3-1/TRBV3-2,TRBJ2-4,TGTGCCAGCAGCCAAGATACCGGACTAGCGGGGCTGGCCAAAAACATTCAGTACTTC,CASSQDTGLAGLAKNIQYF
TRBD1,few,TRBV6-5,TRBJ1-1,TGTGCCAGCAGTTCGACAGGGGCCCCTGAAGCTTTCTTT,CASSSTGAPEAFF
.,.,TRBV11-2,TRBJ1-2,TGTGCCAGCAGCCCCCCGATTCAGGGGCCTGGCTACACCTTC,CASSPPIQGPGYTF
.,.,TRBV10-2,TRBJ1-2,TGCGCCAGCAGTGAGTCTGTGCTACGGGGCTATGGCTACACCTTC,CASSESVLRGYGYTF
TRBD1,.,TRBV2,TRBJ1-1,TGTGCCAGCAGTGATGACAGGGGTTTGAACACTGAAGCTTTCTTT,CASSDDRGLNTEAFF
.,few,TRBV24-1,TRBJ2-3,TGTGCCACCAGTGCCAGGGACTGGGTTAAGGCAGATACGCAGTATTTT,CATSARDWVKADTQYF
.,.,TRBV19,TRBJ1-1,TGTGCCAGTAGTACCCAGGGAATGAACACTGAAGCTTTCTTT,CASSTQGMNTEAFF
TRBD1,.,TRBV30,TRBJ1-1,TGTGCCTTCCGACAGGGGGCGAGAACTGAAGCTTTCTTT,CAFRQGARTEAFF